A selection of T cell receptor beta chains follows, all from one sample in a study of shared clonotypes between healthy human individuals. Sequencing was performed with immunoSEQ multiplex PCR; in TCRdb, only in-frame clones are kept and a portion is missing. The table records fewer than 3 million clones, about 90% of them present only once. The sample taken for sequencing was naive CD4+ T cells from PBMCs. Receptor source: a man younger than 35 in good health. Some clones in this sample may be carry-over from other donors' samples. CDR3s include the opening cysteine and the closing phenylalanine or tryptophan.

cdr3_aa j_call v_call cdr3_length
CASSSGQAEAFF TRBJ1-1 TRBV5-4 12
CASSPIGAEGTF TRBJ1-2 TRBV28 12
CSVDRLAGAYEQFF TRBJ2-1 TRBV29-1 14
CASCVYGDTGELFF TRBJ2-2 TRBV2 14
CASSRGLAGQETQYF TRBJ2-5 TRBV5-4 15
CASSLGQGGNQPQHF TRBJ1-5 TRBV5-6 15
CASSYVTGGKQPQHF TRBJ1-5 TRBV6-6 15
CASSIDRNTEAFF TRBJ1-1 TRBV5-1 13
CASSAPGGSNEQYF TRBJ2-7 TRBV28 14
CASARISGANVLTF TRBJ2-6 TRBV9 14
CASRRERTDTQYF TRBJ2-3 TRBV10-2 13